Below, 2 T cell receptor beta chains from the same sample are listed, as sequenced in a study of blood T cell repertoires in COVID-19. The protocol was immunoSEQ multiplex PCR, while the TCRdb copy is restricted to in-frame clones and leaves out a portion. The sample shows more than 200,000 clones, more than 75% of them seen only once. The sequenced sample was peripheral blood. The receptors originated from a woman aged 60-75 years with COVID-19, enrolled during active disease.

The chain combines TRBV10-1 with TRBJ1-3; no definite D call. Germline CDR1 is WNHNN and CDR2 is SYGVQD (reference sequence). The CDR3 contains 13 residues. V dropped 4 bases and J dropped 1 base, with 5 bases sitting between them. CDR3: CASSGHSGNTIYF. The CDR3, as DNA: TGCGCCAGCAGTGGACATTCTGGAAACACCATATATTTT.

The gene calls are TRBV3-1 (or the pseudogene TRBV3-2) and TRBJ2-5, with 16 bases matching TRBD2. Losses at the gene ends were 3 bases for V and 5 bases for J; bases not matched to a gene: 3. This CDR3 comprises 16 residues. Per germline, CDR1 LGHDT and CDR2 YNNKEL (reference sequence). The chain's CDR3 is CASSQGTSGRVETQYF. The CDR3 DNA sequence: TGTGCCAGCAGCCAGGGGACTAGCGGGAGGGTGGAGACCCAGTACTTC.